The 18 T cell receptor beta chains listed next were all sequenced from one sample in a study of blood T cell repertoires in COVID-19. The repertoire was sequenced with immunoSEQ multiplex PCR; TCRdb's copy has only in-frame clones and lacks some. This sample yields 65,000 to 85,000 clones, of which over 70% are seen a single time; approximately 2.5% belongs to the top ten. The sample was peripheral blood. These receptor sequences come from a human donor in a cohort sampled during active COVID-19.

This rearrangement joins TRBV6-5 to TRBJ1-2; tentatively, D is TRBD1 (6 bases). The CDR3 covers 13 residues. CDR1 is MNHEY and CDR2 is SVGAGI in the germline V gene. V was trimmed by 6 bases and J by 5 bases, leaving 13 bases between them. This CDR3 is CASRTGTVYGYTF. DNA of the CDR3: TGTGCCAGCAGAACAGGGACGGTATATGGCTACACCTTC.

CDR3 nucleotides: TGTGCCAGCAGTTACTCAGGACAGCGGGGCCACAATGAGCAGTTCTTC. It codes for CASSYSGQRGHNEQFF. This chain connects TRBV6-5 to TRBJ2-1; D may be TRBD2 (7 bases). With 0 bases removed from V and 5 bases from J, the gap between germline ends came to 14 bases. This CDR3 comprises 16 residues. CDR1 and CDR2 from the germline V gene are MNHEY and SVGAGI.

V and J are TRBV12-3 or TRBV12-4 and TRBJ1-1; D possibly corresponds to TRBD1 (5 bases). The CDR3 extends over 12 amino acids. Trimming removed 5 bases from V and 7 bases from J, with 11 bases in between. CDR3 protein: CASSGLQVEAFF. The CDR3 region has the DNA TGTGCCAGCAGTGGTCTACAGGTTGAAGCTTTCTTT.

The rearrangement joins TRBV4-2 to TRBJ1-1; D remains ambiguous. Per germline, CDR1 LGHNA and CDR2 YNFKEQ. This CDR3 has 13 residues. With 0 bases removed from V and 10 bases from J, the gap between germline ends came to 12 bases. CDR3 sequence (DNA): TGTGCCAGCAGCCAAGAAGAAGGGAGGGTAGCTTTCTTT. It is translated as CASSQEEGRVAFF.

CDR3 sequence: CASSGRLAWEGEQFF. The DNA of the CDR3 is TGTGCCAGCAGCGGAAGACTAGCTTGGGAGGGTGAGCAGTTCTTC. This chain links TRBV9 with TRBJ2-1; 7 bases agree with TRBD2. CDR1 SGDLS and CDR2 YYNGEE come from the germline V gene. This CDR3 contains 15 residues. J gave up 9 bases and V 3 bases, and 12 bases lay outside the gene matches.

This clone appeared once. V gene TRBV28 combines with J gene TRBJ1-6, with no clear D. The CDR3 length is 14 residues. Trimming removed 3 bases from V and 5 bases from J, with 8 bases in between. Germline V CDR1 and CDR2: MDHEN, SYDVKM. CDR3 in DNA: TGTGCCAGCAGTTTGGGCTCTAATAATTCACCCCTCCACTTT. This encodes CASSLGSNNSPLHF.

The chain carries TRBV28 and TRBJ1-1; D is undetermined. Trimming removed 4 bases from V and 4 bases from J, with 16 bases in between. In germline, CDR1 is MDHEN, CDR2 SYDVKM. This CDR3 spans 15 amino acids. As DNA, the CDR3 is TGTGCCAGCAGTTCTAGGATGCAGTCGAGCACTGAAGCTTTCTTT. This translates into CASSSRMQSSTEAFF.

The V call is TRBV7-6, the J call TRBJ2-3, with 11 nucleotides matching TRBD1. The CDR3 consists of 17 residues. Germline CDR1 is SGHVS and CDR2 is FNYEAQ. J was trimmed by 3 bases and V by 2 bases; bases with no gene match: 7. The chain's CDR3 is CASSLPVRDRGTDTQYF. In nucleotides, the CDR3 is TGTGCCAGCAGCTTACCCGTTAGGGACAGGGGGACAGATACGCAGTATTTT.

V gene TRBV5-1 combines with J gene TRBJ2-1; TRBD1 matches 7 bases. CDR1 SGHRS and CDR2 YFSETQ come from the germline V gene. V lost 3 bases to trimming and J lost 1 base; unmatched junction nucleotides: 13. The CDR3 has 18 residues. Written as DNA, the CDR3 is TGCGCCAGCAGCTCTAAGGGGGCGCTACTAGAATCCTACAATGAGCAGTTCTTC. This sequence encodes CASSSKGALLESYNEQFF. The whole variable domain, filled in from reference TRBV5-1 and TRBJ2-1, reads KAGVTQTPRYLIKTRGQQVTLSCSPISGHRSVSWYQQTPGQGLQFLFEYFSETQRNKGNFPGRFSGRQFSNSRSEMNVSTLELGDSALYLCASSSKGALLESYNEQFFGPGTRLTVL.

The chain combines TRBV2 with TRBJ2-1, with D possibly TRBD2 on 5 matching bases. Trimming cost V 3 bases and J 3 bases, with 12 bases left between them. The CDR3 runs 15 residues. Germline assignment: CDR1 SNHLY and CDR2 FYNNEI. This CDR3 reads CASSDPGKHYNEQFF. The CDR3 region has the DNA TGTGCCAGCAGTGACCCGGGGAAGCACTACAATGAGCAGTTCTTC.

The V gene is TRBV10-2, the J gene TRBJ2-1; D is perhaps TRBD2 (5 bases). This CDR3 has 13 amino acids. Germline loops: CDR1 WSHSY, CDR2 SAAADI. Trimming cost V 7 bases and J 9 bases, with 16 bases left between them. DNA of the CDR3: TGCGCCAGCAAGGGTCTAGCCCCGGGTGAGCAGTTCTTC. Protein sequence: CASKGLAPGEQFF.

This clone was detected once. The chain joins TRBV7-9 to TRBJ2-7, with a tentative D call TRBD1 (6 bases). Trimming took off 4 bases at V and 4 bases at J, with 8 bases between the two ends. This CDR3 has 12 amino acids. The germline V gene has CDR1 SEHNR and CDR2 FQNEAQ (reference sequence). CDR3 amino acids: CASSSQGYEQYF. The CDR3 nucleotides are TGTGCCAGCAGCTCGCAGGGGTACGAGCAGTACTTC.

This rearrangement joins TRBV28 to TRBJ1-2, with TRBD1 matching over 9 bases. With V trimmed by 5 bases and J by 2 bases, 6 bases remained unmatched. This CDR3 spans 15 amino acids. In germline, CDR1 is MDHEN, CDR2 SYDVKM. CDR3: CASSPSTGGNYGYTF. Here the CDR3 DNA reads TGTGCCAGCAGTCCGTCGACAGGGGGAAACTATGGCTACACCTTC.

This clone showed up just once. This chain connects TRBV7-2 to TRBJ1-2; D not resolved. The germline CDR1 and CDR2 sequences are SGHTA and FQGNSA. Trimming removed 4 bases at V and 5 bases at J, with 20 bases between. This CDR3 region has 16 residues. The CDR3 reads CASSSGSWTFGYGYTF. DNA of the CDR3: TGTGCCAGCAGCTCGGGGTCCTGGACGTTCGGGTATGGCTACACCTTC.

The chain combines TRBV21-1 with TRBJ2-1; TRBD1 was called by the table and not checked on the DNA. TRBV21-1 is a known pseudogene. This CDR3 is built from 16 residues. The CDR3 region is CASSIRPQGPYNEQFF. DNA of the CDR3: TGTGCCAGCAGCATTAGGCCACAGGGTCCCTACAATGAGCAGTTCTTC.

V usage is TRBV7-9 and J usage is TRBJ2-1; 10 bases line up with TRBD2. This CDR3 comprises 15 residues. Per the germline V gene, CDR1 is SEHNR and CDR2 is FQNEAQ (reference sequence). V was clipped by 4 bases and J by 7 bases; unmatched bases: 7. Here the CDR3 reads CASSWRAGGRNEQFF. CDR3 DNA sequence: TGTGCCAGCAGCTGGAGAGCGGGGGGGCGGAATGAGCAGTTCTTC.

The V and J genes are TRBV4-2 and TRBJ1-2; no firm D call. CDR3 length equals 17 residues. Trimming pared 0 bases from V and 3 bases from J, leaving 17 bases between. From germline, CDR1 is LGHNA and CDR2 YNFKEQ. The CDR3 loop reads CASSQDIERGQYYGYTF. CDR3 in DNA: TGTGCCAGCAGCCAAGATATAGAACGGGGTCAGTACTATGGCTACACCTTC.

The V and J genes are TRBV5-1 and TRBJ2-2; possible D gene TRBD1, 7 bases. There are 15 residues in the CDR3. V lost 3 bases and J lost 4, with 13 bases in between. CDR1 SGHRS and CDR2 YFSETQ come from the germline V gene. CDR3 sequence (DNA): TGCGCCAGCAGCTCGGCAGGGGGGAGCACCGGGGAGCTGTTTTTT. This gives the protein CASSSAGGSTGELFF.